Listed below are T cell receptor beta chains from one sample, sequenced in a study of cytomegalovirus exposure and HLA in healthy donors. Generated by immunoSEQ multiplex PCR, the TCRdb table keeps only in-frame clones and is missing some. The sample yields around 130,000 clones, under 90% seen once. Sample: PBMCs. Source of these receptors: a woman in her 30s in good health and CMV-seronegative. Each CDR3 is given with its conserved first and last residue. Each record gives: J gene, D gene, clone size, CDR3 length, V gene, CDR3 DNA, CDR3 protein. The D gene is left open where the match is weak. The listing skips clone size in some rows; elsewhere it reads once, few, many or a size class.

TRBJ1-5,-,few,15,TRBV19,TGTGCCAGTAGTACAACGGTACTGAGCAATCAGCCCCAGCATTTT,CASSTTVLSNQPQHF
TRBJ2-1,TRBD2,-,16,TRBV5-1,TGCGCCAGCACCCTACTAGCGGGGGGCTCCTACAATGAGCAGTTCTTC,CASTLLAGGSYNEQFF
TRBJ1-6,-,-,13,TRBV6-6,TGTGCCAGCAGTTACTCCTATTCTTCACCCCTCCACTTT,CASSYSYSSPLHF
TRBJ2-3,TRBD1,few,15,TRBV6-6,TGTGCCAGCAGTTACACGGACAGGGGGGAGAATACGCAGTATTTT,CASSYTDRGENTQYF
TRBJ2-5,TRBD2,-,17,TRBV4-1,TGCGCCAGCAGTTCCCCTAGGCTAGCGGGGGCCCGGGGGACCCAGTACTTC,CASSSPRLAGARGTQYF
TRBJ1-2,-,-,13,TRBV25-1,TGTGCCAGCACCCGGACGGGAAACTATGGCTACACCTTC,CASTRTGNYGYTF
TRBJ2-3,TRBD1,-,14,TRBV6-1,TGTGCCAGCAGACAGAGACAGGGCCCAGATACGCAGTATTTT,CASRQRQGPDTQYF
TRBJ1-1,-,-,16,TRBV5-1,TGCGCCAGCAGCTTGGAGGATACGGACAGGAACACTGAAGCTTTCTTT,CASSLEDTDRNTEAFF
TRBJ2-7,-,once,16,TRBV7-2,TGTGCCAGCAGCTTAGTTGGCGGGGGCCTCTCCTACGAGCAGTACTTC,CASSLVGGGLSYEQYF
TRBJ1-1,TRBD1,-,17,TRBV5-1,TGCGCCAGCAGCTTCCGGGACAGGGCTGGTGGAGACACTGAAGCTTTCTTT,CASSFRDRAGGDTEAFF
TRBJ2-7,-,-,16,TRBV2,TGTGCCAGCAGATCCAGCTCACAGGTTACCTCCTACGAGCAGTACTTC,CASRSSSQVTSYEQYF
TRBJ2-3,-,-,13,TRBV11-2,TGTGCCAGCAGCTTAGCAGTAACAGATACGCAGTATTTT,CASSLAVTDTQYF
TRBJ2-6,-,-,16,TRBV6-5,TGTGCCAGCAGTTACTCGCAACTAACTGGGGCCAACGTCCTGACTTTC,CASSYSQLTGANVLTF
TRBJ1-2,-,-,13,TRBV6-5,TGTGCCAGCAGTTACTCGAGCGGGGGGTCGGTTACCTTC,CASSYSSGGSVTF
TRBJ1-4,TRBD1,-,15,TRBV28,TGTGCCAGCAGCCCCCCGACAGGGGCTAATGAAAAACTGTTTTTT,CASSPPTGANEKLFF
TRBJ2-5,-,-,15,TRBV9,TGTGCCAGCAGCGTCCACGGGTCCCCTCAAGAGACCCAGTACTTC,CASSVHGSPQETQYF
TRBJ2-5,-,-,15,TRBV5-1,TGCGCCAGCAGCTTGGCCGGACAGTACCAAGAGACCCAGTACTTC,CASSLAGQYQETQYF
TRBJ2-7,TRBD2,once,15,TRBV7-9,TGTGCCAGCAGCTTAGGGGCTAGCGGGGGGGACGAGCAGTACTTC,CASSLGASGGDEQYF
TRBJ2-7,TRBD1,-,15,TRBV5-5,TGTGCCAGCAGCCCGGTTGTGGGACAGGGGTACGAGCAGTACTTC,CASSPVVGQGYEQYF
TRBJ1-2,-,-,13,TRBV9,TGTGCCAGCAGCGTAGGGCAGTCCTATGGCTACACCTTC,CASSVGQSYGYTF
TRBJ2-2,TRBD1,-,16,TRBV9,TGTGCCAGCAGCCTCGCTACAGGGGTCCGCACCGGGGAGCTGTTTTTT,CASSLATGVRTGELFF
TRBJ1-5,TRBD1,once,15,TRBV25-1,TGTGCCAGCAGTGGGACGACAGGGGCGGATCAGCCCCAGCATTTT,CASSGTTGADQPQHF
TRBJ1-2,-,-,15,TRBV29-1,TGCAGCGCTCCGGGAACGGGGATATCTAACTATGGCTACACCTTC,CSAPGTGISNYGYTF
TRBJ1-4,-,-,15,TRBV11-1,TGTGCCAGCAGCTTAGCGTCCTCCCGGGGTGAAAAACTGTTTTTT,CASSLASSRGEKLFF
TRBJ2-3,-,-,15,TRBV9,TGTGCCAGCAGCGTAGGACTCCCGAGCACAGATACGCAGTATTTT,CASSVGLPSTDTQYF
TRBJ1-2,-,-,15,TRBV27,TGTGCCAGCCGTGAGGACCCGAGGGCTAACTATGGCTACACCTTC,CASREDPRANYGYTF
TRBJ1-4,-,few,16,TRBV2,TGTGCCAGCAGTGAAGCGCTTCGGGGGAGCCTTGAAAAACTGTTTTTT,CASSEALRGSLEKLFF
TRBJ1-4,-,-,13,TRBV6-4,TGTGCCAGCAGTGACGAACTCGGGGAAAAACTGTTTTTT,CASSDELGEKLFF
TRBJ2-3,TRBD2,-,16,TRBV25-1,TGTGCCAGCAGTGAATTGAGCGGGGGGGTTAAAGATACGCAGTATTTT,CASSELSGGVKDTQYF
TRBJ2-3,TRBD2,-,16,TRBV2,TGTGCCAGCAGTTTCCGGACTAGCGGGGGCACAGATACGCAGTATTTT,CASSFRTSGGTDTQYF
TRBJ1-2,-,-,13,TRBV5-1,TGCGCCAGCTCCGCGGCAGGGGACTATGGCTACACCTTC,CASSAAGDYGYTF
TRBJ1-3,-,-,14,TRBV5-3,TGTGCCAGAAGCCTTCCCTACTCTGGAAACACCATATATTTT,CARSLPYSGNTIYF
TRBJ2-5,TRBD2,-,14,TRBV6-5,TGTGCCAGCAGTTACGGGACTAGCACGGAGACCCAGTACTTC,CASSYGTSTETQYF
TRBJ2-6,-,-,17,TRBV5-1,TGCGCCAGCAGCTTAGACAGTCCCTCCTCTGGGGCCAACGTCCTGACTTTC,CASSLDSPSSGANVLTF
TRBJ2-7,-,-,14,TRBV11-2,TGTGCCAGCAGCTTACGTGGGGGGGCCGACGAGCAGTACTTC,CASSLRGGADEQYF
TRBJ1-1,-,-,14,TRBV6-5,TGTGCCAGCAGTTACGGGACTGTCGGCACTGAAGCTTTCTTT,CASSYGTVGTEAFF
TRBJ2-2,TRBD1,-,16,TRBV19,TGTGCCAGTAGGTACAGGGGGCTGATCGACACCGGGGAGCTGTTTTTT,CASRYRGLIDTGELFF
TRBJ2-1,TRBD1,-,15,TRBV5-8,TGTGCCAGCAGGGAGCCGGGACAGGGGAGGAATGAGCAGTTCTTC,CASREPGQGRNEQFF
TRBJ1-2,-,-,15,TRBV7-9,TGTGCCAGCAGCTTCAATGGCAGGGTTGACTATGGCTACACCTTC,CASSFNGRVDYGYTF
TRBJ2-7,TRBD1,-,14,TRBV2,TGTGCCAGCAGACCGGGACAGGGACCCTACGAGCAGTACTTC,CASRPGQGPYEQYF
TRBJ1-2,-,-,17,TRBV10-2,TGCGCCAGCAGTGAGTCGGGGACAACCGGACGTCCATATGGCTACACCTTC,CASSESGTTGRPYGYTF
TRBJ2-1,-,once,17,TRBV19,TGTGCCAGTAGTAGCGTTTGGGGGGGCCAGGGATACCATGAGCAGTTCTTC,CASSSVWGGQGYHEQFF
TRBJ2-3,-,-,16,TRBV7-8,TGTGCCAGCAGCTTAGCGAGGGCGGGGTCGTTGAATACGCAGTATTTT,CASSLARAGSLNTQYF
TRBJ1-2,-,few,12,TRBV6-1,TGTGCCAGCAGTGACAGGGGAAATGGCTACACCTTC,CASSDRGNGYTF
TRBJ2-7,-,-,14,TRBV5-6,TGTGCCAGCAGCCTCAGGACCCTGCGGGACGAGCAGTACTTC,CASSLRTLRDEQYF
TRBJ2-7,-,once,15,TRBV7-2,TGTGCCAGCAGGGCAGAGCATCTCGGGTCCTACGAGCAGTACTTC,CASRAEHLGSYEQYF
TRBJ1-6,-,-,15,TRBV21-1,TGTGCCAGCAGCAAGGGGCGAGACAGTAACCCACCCCTCCACTTT,CASSKGRDSNPPLHF
TRBJ1-6,-,few,14,TRBV6-1,TGTGCCAGCAGTGCACAGGGTGATAATTCACCCCTCCACTTT,CASSAQGDNSPLHF
TRBJ2-7,-,many,12,TRBV7-9,TGTGCCAGCAGCTTAGTTAGCTACGAGCAGTACTTC,CASSLVSYEQYF
TRBJ2-7,TRBD1,-,13,TRBV7-9,TGTGCCAGCAGCTTAGGACAGGGAAACGAGCAGTACTTC,CASSLGQGNEQYF
TRBJ2-1,-,-,16,TRBV7-3,TGTGCCAGCAGCTTAATGCCAGGTCAGTCCTACAATGAGCAGTTCTTC,CASSLMPGQSYNEQFF
TRBJ2-5,-,few,15,TRBV6-5,TGTGCCAGTCGTGCCGACGTGGGGGGTGGGGAGACCCAGTACTTC,CASRADVGGGETQYF
TRBJ1-5,TRBD1,-,17,TRBV19,TGTGCCAGTAGCCCGACAGGGGGCGGATCCGGGGGTCAGCCCCAGCATTTT,CASSPTGGGSGGQPQHF
TRBJ2-5,-,-,14,TRBV7-9,TGTGCCAGCAGCTCTTGGACATCTCAAGAGACCCAGTACTTC,CASSSWTSQETQYF
TRBJ1-3,TRBD1,-,17,TRBV15,TGTGCCACCAGCAGAGATCTGGGAACAGGGGGCTTAAACACCATATATTTT,CATSRDLGTGGLNTIYF
TRBJ1-1,-,-,15,TRBV7-2,TGTGCCAGCAGCTTAGGACGAGGTTTAGGCACTGAAGCTTTCTTT,CASSLGRGLGTEAFF